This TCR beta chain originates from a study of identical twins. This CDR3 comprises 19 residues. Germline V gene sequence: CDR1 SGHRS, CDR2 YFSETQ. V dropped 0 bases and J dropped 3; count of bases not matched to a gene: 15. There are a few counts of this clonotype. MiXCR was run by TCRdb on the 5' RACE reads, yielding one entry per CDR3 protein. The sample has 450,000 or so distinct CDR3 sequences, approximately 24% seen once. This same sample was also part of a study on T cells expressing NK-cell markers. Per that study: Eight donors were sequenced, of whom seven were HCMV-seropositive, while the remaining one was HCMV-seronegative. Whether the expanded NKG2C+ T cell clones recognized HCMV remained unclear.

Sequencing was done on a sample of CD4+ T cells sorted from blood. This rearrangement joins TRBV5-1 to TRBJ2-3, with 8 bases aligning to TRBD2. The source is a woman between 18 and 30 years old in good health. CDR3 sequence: CASSLVSGALRSQTDTQYF. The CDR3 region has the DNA TGCGCCAGCAGCTTGGTTAGCGGGGCCCTGAGAAGTCAAACAGATACGCAGTATTTT.